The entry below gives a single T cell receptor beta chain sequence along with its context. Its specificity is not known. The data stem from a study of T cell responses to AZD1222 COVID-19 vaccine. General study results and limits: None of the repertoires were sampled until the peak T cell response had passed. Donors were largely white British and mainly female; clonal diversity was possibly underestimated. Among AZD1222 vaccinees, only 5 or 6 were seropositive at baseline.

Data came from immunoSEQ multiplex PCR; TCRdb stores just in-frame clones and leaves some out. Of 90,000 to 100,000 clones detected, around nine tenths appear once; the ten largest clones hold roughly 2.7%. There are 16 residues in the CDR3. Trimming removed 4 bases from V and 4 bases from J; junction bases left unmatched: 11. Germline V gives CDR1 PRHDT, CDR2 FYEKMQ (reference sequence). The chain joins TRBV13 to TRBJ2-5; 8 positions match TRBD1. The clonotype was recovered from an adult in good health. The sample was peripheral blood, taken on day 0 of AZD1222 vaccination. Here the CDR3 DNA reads TGTGCCAGCAGCTCGAAACCGGACAGGGTCCGAGAGACCCAGTACTTC. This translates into CASSSKPDRVRETQYF. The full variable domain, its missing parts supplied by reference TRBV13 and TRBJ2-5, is AAGVIQSPRHLIKEKRETATLKCYPIPRHDTVYWYQQGPGQDPQFLISFYEKMQSDKGSIPDRFSAQQFSDYHSELNMSSLELGDSALYFCASSSKPDRVRETQYFGPGTRLLVL.